The 27 T cell receptor beta chains below were found in one sample sequenced in a study of cytomegalovirus exposure and HLA in healthy donors. Researchers ran the PCR with 60 Vbeta and 13 Jbeta primers. TCRdb's table, derived via immunoSEQ multiplex PCR, lists solely in-frame clones and lacks some. The profile shows 55,000 to 70,000 clones, about 69% of them singletons. The sample taken for sequencing was PBMCs. The receptors were gathered from a woman between 25 and 40 years old in good health and CMV-seronegative.

This clone was found a few times. This chain links TRBV11-2 with TRBJ2-5; TRBD2 agrees at 13 bases. Germline V gene data show CDR1 as SGHAT and CDR2 as FQNNGV. The CDR3 loop spans 14 amino acids. V lost 5 bases and J lost 7; bases outside the gene matches: 4. CDR3 DNA: TGTGCCAGCAGCCAGGGACTAGCGGGACCGACCCAGTACTTC. Protein sequence: CASSQGLAGPTQYF.

The chain links TRBV28 to TRBJ1-1; 7 positions agree with TRBD1. V dropped 5 bases and J dropped 11; count of bases not matched to a gene: 14. There are 14 residues in the CDR3. Germline V gives CDR1 MDHEN, CDR2 SYDVKM. The CDR3, as DNA: TGTGCCAGCAGTAGACCGACAGGGATGGGTCCTGCTTTCTTT. Protein sequence: CASSRPTGMGPAFF.

Concerning this clone: One end of the junction varies from germline; a read error may be responsible. The chain joins TRBV19 to TRBJ1-5; possible D gene TRBD1, 6 bases. CDR1 is LNHDA, CDR2 SQIVND, per germline (reference sequence). This CDR3 is 14 amino acids long. The CDR3 DNA reads as TGTGCCAGTAGTCCGGACAGTCTGTATCAGCGCCAGCATTTT. Amino acids: CASSPDSLYQRQHF.

The V gene is TRBV29-1, the J gene TRBJ1-4; tentatively, D is TRBD1 (5 bases). Germline V gives CDR1 SQVTM, CDR2 ANQGSEA. This CDR3 comprises 12 residues. The ends were cut back, 7 bases at V and 5 bases at J, with 11 bases in the middle. Here the CDR3 DNA reads TGCAGCGCGGACGGACAAAATGAAAAACTGTTTTTT. Translating gives CSADGQNEKLFF.

This clone came up once. The V and J genes are TRBV18 and TRBJ2-3; 9 bases align to TRBD2. CDR3 length: 16 amino acids. The junction had 12 bases not matched to a gene; V was cut back by 6 bases and J by 5 bases. Per germline, CDR1 KGHSH and CDR2 LQKENI. Here the CDR3 reads CASSPRTSDGRDTQYF. DNA of the CDR3: TGTGCCAGCTCCCCCCGGACTAGCGACGGGCGAGATACGCAGTATTTT.

The rearrangement links TRBV18 to TRBJ2-4; a possible D gene is TRBD2 (6 bases). Between the trimmed V and J ends, which lost 0 bases and 8 bases, there was a span of 20 bases. Germline V gives CDR1 KGHSH, CDR2 LQKENI. The CDR3 is 17 amino acids. The CDR3 DNA reads as TGTGCCAGCTCACCACCGCTAGCGCCCATGGTCCGGGACATTCAGTACTTC. It specifies CASSPPLAPMVRDIQYF.

The chain links TRBV25-1 to TRBJ2-1, with D maybe TRBD2 (6 bases). The germline V gene encodes CDR1 MGHDK and CDR2 SYGVNS. V was trimmed by 3 bases and J by 0 bases, leaving 15 bases between them. The CDR3 is 17 amino acids. Written as DNA, the CDR3 is TGTGCCAGCAGTGAGGGGGGTAGCGAGAGCTCCTACAATGAGCAGTTCTTC. Its translation is CASSEGGSESSYNEQFF.

The chain combines TRBV7-9 with TRBJ2-3; D is unclear. This CDR3 has 14 residues. Trimming removed 3 bases from V and 0 bases from J, with 7 bases in between. Germline CDR1 is SEHNR and CDR2 is FQNEAQ (reference sequence). CDR3 bases: TGTGCCAGCAGCTTGCCTACTAGCACAGATACGCAGTATTTT. This encodes CASSLPTSTDTQYF.

As DNA, the CDR3 is TGTGCCAGCAGCTCGGTCCCTCCGGACACCGGGGAGCTGTTTTTT. It yields the protein CASSSVPPDTGELFF. The gene calls are TRBV11-1 and TRBJ2-2, with D unclear. From germline, CDR1 is SGHAT and CDR2 FQDESV (reference sequence). V lost 4 bases and J 3 bases, leaving 12 bases between the germline ends. CDR3 length: 15 amino acids. Full variable domain (remainder filled in from reference TRBV11-1 and TRBJ2-2): EAEVAQSPRYKITEKSQAVAFWCDPISGHATLYWYRQILGQGPELLVQFQDESVVDDSQLPKDRFSAERLKGVDSTLKIQPAELGDSAMYLCASSSVPPDTGELFFGEGSRLTVL.

The gene calls are TRBV6-5 and TRBJ2-5; D perhaps matches TRBD1 (6 bases). The CDR3 consists of 16 residues. V dropped 2 bases and J dropped 4 bases, with 17 bases sitting between them. Germline V gene lookup returns CDR1 MNHEY and CDR2 SVGAGI. In DNA, the CDR3 is TGTGCCAGCAGTTACCGGGAACCAGGGGTTGCAGAGACCCAGTACTTC. As protein: CASSYREPGVAETQYF.

The chain combines TRBV28 with TRBJ2-7; 9 bases are a match to TRBD1. Losses at the gene ends were 10 bases for V and 0 bases for J; bases not matched to a gene: 4. This CDR3 has 13 amino acids. Germline assignment: CDR1 MDHEN and CDR2 SYDVKM. The CDR3, as DNA: TGTGCCATTGGGACAGGGAGCTCCTACGAGCAGTACTTC. The encoded protein is CAIGTGSSYEQYF.

This clone was observed a handful of times. The chain is built from TRBV18 and TRBJ2-5; a possible D gene is TRBD1 (6 bases). CDR1 is KGHSH, CDR2 LQKENI, per germline. Trimming stripped 3 bases from V and 5 bases from J, with 19 bases between. The CDR3 covers 16 residues. CDR3 DNA sequence: TGTGCCAGCTCACCGAGACAGGCTGGCCCTGAGGAGACCCAGTACTTC. Encoded protein: CASSPRQAGPEETQYF.

This rearrangement joins TRBV6-4 to TRBJ2-3; D unclear. This CDR3 region has 15 residues. V dropped 0 bases and J dropped 4 bases, with 11 bases sitting between them. Per germline, CDR1 MRHNA and CDR2 SNTAGT. CDR3 in DNA: TGTGCCAGCAGTGACTCGCCTAACGGAGCAGATACGCAGTATTTT. Translation: CASSDSPNGADTQYF.

This chain uses TRBV27 with TRBJ2-1, with 8 nucleotides matching TRBD2. This CDR3 spans 16 amino acids. CDR1 and CDR2 (germline): MNHEY, SMNVEV (reference sequence). The trim removed 4 bases at V and 3 bases at J, leaving 8 bases unmatched. In DNA, the CDR3 is TGTGCCAGCAGTTCCCCAATCGGGACTAGCTACAATGAGCAGTTCTTC. This sequence encodes CASSSPIGTSYNEQFF.

To note about this clone: The sample contains more than one DNA sequence encoding this CDR3. This chain connects TRBV19 to TRBJ2-5, with 15 bases lining up with TRBD2. The CDR3 spans 16 residues. Per the germline V gene, CDR1 is LNHDA and CDR2 is SQIVND (reference sequence). V lost 3 bases to trimming and J lost 5 bases; unmatched junction nucleotides: 4. The CDR3 protein is CASSIGLAGGQETQYF. CDR3 sequence (DNA): TGTGCCAGTAGTATCGGACTAGCGGGAGGGCAGGAGACCCAGTACTTC.

This clone is a singleton in its sample. CDR3 sequence: CASSTQINTEAFF. The CDR3 nucleotides are TGTGCCAGTAGTACACAGATTAACACTGAAGCTTTCTTT. The chain has TRBV19 and TRBJ1-1; D remains ambiguous. This CDR3 is 13 amino acids long. Germline lookup yields CDR1 LNHDA and CDR2 SQIVND (reference sequence). Trimming took off 4 bases at V and 2 bases at J, with 8 bases between the two ends.

The chain links TRBV19 to TRBJ2-1, with D possibly matching TRBD2 (6 bases). Germline V gene sequence: CDR1 LNHDA, CDR2 SQIVND (reference sequence). The CDR3 extends over 16 amino acids. The ends were cut back, 6 bases at V and 1 base at J, with 16 bases in the middle. CDR3 in amino acids: CASRVLSGPSYNEQFF. CDR3 coding DNA: TGTGCCAGTAGGGTCCTTAGCGGACCGTCCTACAATGAGCAGTTCTTC.

The chain is built from TRBV2 and TRBJ2-2; D might be TRBD2 (6 bases). The CDR3 is made up of 16 amino acids. Deletions cut 6 bases from V and 1 base from J, with 15 bases between. Germline V CDR1 and CDR2: SNHLY, FYNNEI. CDR3 coding DNA: TGTGCCAGCAGCCCCACGGGACTTAAGAACACCGGGGAGCTGTTTTTT. It yields the protein CASSPTGLKNTGELFF.

The chain joins TRBV7-3 to TRBJ1-4; no firm D call. Germline loops: CDR1 SGHTA, CDR2 FQGTGA. The ends were cut back, 5 bases at V and 8 bases at J, with 12 bases in the middle. The CDR3 length is 13 residues. The CDR3 spells CASSLGKGEKLFF. The DNA for the CDR3 is TGTGCCAGCAGCCTCGGGAAGGGAGAAAAACTGTTTTTT.

This rearrangement joins TRBV5-1 to TRBJ1-1, with D uncertain. Germline lookup yields CDR1 SGHRS and CDR2 YFSETQ. The CDR3 runs to 14 residues. The V and J ends lost 5 bases and 0 bases respectively, with 11 bases between them. This CDR3 reads CASRGSDMNTEAFF. The CDR3 DNA follows: TGCGCCAGCAGGGGGAGCGACATGAACACTGAAGCTTTCTTT.

This chain uses TRBV19 with TRBJ1-1, with 8 positions matching TRBD1. V was pared by 5 bases and J by 6 bases, with 5 bases of the junction left unmatched. Germline V gene sequence: CDR1 LNHDA, CDR2 SQIVND (reference sequence). CDR3 length: 13 amino acids. DNA of the CDR3: TGTGCCAGTAGTCATCCGGACAGGGCTGAAGCTTTCTTT. As protein: CASSHPDRAEAFF. Supplemented by reference TRBV19 and TRBJ1-1, the full variable domain reads DGGITQSPKYLFRKEGQNVTLSCEQNLNHDAMYWYRQDPGQGLRLIYYSQIVNDFQKGDIAEGYSVSREKKESFPLTVTSAQKNPTAFYLCASSHPDRAEAFFGQGTRLTVV.

This chain uses TRBV4-1 with TRBJ1-1; D not resolved. Germline V gene lookup returns CDR1 MGHRA and CDR2 YSYEKL. This CDR3 comprises 16 residues. Trimming stripped 1 base from V and 7 bases from J, with 19 bases between. CDR3 in amino acids: CASSQGVGVMSSEAFF. The CDR3, as DNA: TGCGCCAGCAGCCAAGGCGTCGGGGTTATGTCGAGTGAAGCTTTCTTT.

The gene calls are TRBV10-3 and TRBJ2-3; 8 nucleotides agree with TRBD1. The CDR3 spans 14 residues. Germline CDR1 and CDR2: ENHRY and SYGVKD. V shed 6 bases, J shed 0 bases, and the junction held 2 bases outside the gene matches. As DNA, the CDR3 is TGTGCCATCAGACGGACAGGGAGCACAGATACGCAGTATTTT. It yields the protein CAIRRTGSTDTQYF.

The V and J genes are TRBV7-3 and TRBJ2-1; tentative D call: TRBD2 (6 bases). The CDR3 is made up of 15 amino acids. The V gene's germline CDR1 is SGHTA and CDR2 FQGTGA. V was shortened by 1 base and J by 2 bases, with 9 bases between the two germline ends. CDR3 region: CASSLSSGPYNEQFF. The CDR3 DNA reads TGTGCCAGCAGCTTAAGTAGCGGCCCCTACAATGAGCAGTTCTTC.

The J gene is TRBJ1-2, the V gene TRBV5-1, with D tentatively TRBD1 (5 bases). Germline loops: CDR1 SGHRS, CDR2 YFSETQ. V was shortened by 0 bases and J by 2 bases, with 8 bases between the two germline ends. This CDR3 contains 14 residues. CDR3 region: CASSLDSGNYGYTF. CDR3 bases: TGCGCCAGCAGCTTGGATTCAGGGAACTATGGCTACACCTTC.

This clone was seen a handful of times. V and J are TRBV5-1 and TRBJ2-7; a weak D match, TRBD2 (6 bases). V lost 0 bases and J 4 bases, leaving 14 bases between the germline ends. Germline V gene data show CDR1 as SGHRS and CDR2 as YFSETQ. The CDR3 runs 15 residues. CDR3 in amino acids: CASSLETSFTYEQYF. The DNA of the CDR3 is TGCGCCAGCAGCTTGGAAACTAGCTTTACGTACGAGCAGTACTTC.

The chain uses TRBV29-1 and TRBJ2-1; D remains ambiguous. The CDR3 has 14 residues. The germline V gene has CDR1 SQVTM and CDR2 ANQGSEA. V gave up 1 base and J gave up 8 bases, with 15 bases separating them. This CDR3 reads CSVEGRQAFDEQFF. The CDR3 region has the DNA TGCAGCGTTGAAGGGCGCCAAGCGTTCGATGAGCAGTTCTTC.